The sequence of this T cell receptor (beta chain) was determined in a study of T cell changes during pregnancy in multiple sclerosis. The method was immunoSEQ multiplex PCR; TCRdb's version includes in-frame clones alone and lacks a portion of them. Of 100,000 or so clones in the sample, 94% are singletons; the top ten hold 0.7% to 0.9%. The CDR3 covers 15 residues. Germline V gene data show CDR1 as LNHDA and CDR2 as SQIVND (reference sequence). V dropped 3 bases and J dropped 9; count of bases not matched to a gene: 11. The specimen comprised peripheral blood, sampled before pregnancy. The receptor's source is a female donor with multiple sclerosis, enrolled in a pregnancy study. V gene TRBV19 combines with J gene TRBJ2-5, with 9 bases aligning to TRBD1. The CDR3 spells CASSIGQGPPRPQYF. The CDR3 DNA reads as TGTGCCAGTAGTATTGGACAGGGGCCTCCGCGCCCCCAGTACTTC.